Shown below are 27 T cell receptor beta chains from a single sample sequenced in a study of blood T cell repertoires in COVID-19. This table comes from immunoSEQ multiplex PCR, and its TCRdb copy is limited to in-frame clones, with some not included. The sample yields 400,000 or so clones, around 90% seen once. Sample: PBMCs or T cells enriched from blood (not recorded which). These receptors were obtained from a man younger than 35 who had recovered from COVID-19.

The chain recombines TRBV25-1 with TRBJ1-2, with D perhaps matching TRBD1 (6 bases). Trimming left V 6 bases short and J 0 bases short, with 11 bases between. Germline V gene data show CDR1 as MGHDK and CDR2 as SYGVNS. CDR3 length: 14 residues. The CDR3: CASSKGGSNYGYTF. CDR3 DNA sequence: TGTGCCAGCAGCAAAGGGGGTTCTAACTATGGCTACACCTTC.

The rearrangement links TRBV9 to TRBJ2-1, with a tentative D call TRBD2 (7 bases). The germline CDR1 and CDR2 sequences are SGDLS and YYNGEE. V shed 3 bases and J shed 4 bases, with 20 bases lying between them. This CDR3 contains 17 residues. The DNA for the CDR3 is TGTGCCAGCAGCGATGGGAGTGCGGGGGCCCGATACAATGAGCAGTTCTTC. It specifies CASSDGSAGARYNEQFF. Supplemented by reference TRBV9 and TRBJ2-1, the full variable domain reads DSGVTQTPKHLITATGQRVTLRCSPRSGDLSVYWYQQSLDQGLQFLIQYYNGEERAKGNILERFSAQQFPDLHSELNLSSLELGDSALYFCASSDGSAGARYNEQFFGPGTRLTVL.

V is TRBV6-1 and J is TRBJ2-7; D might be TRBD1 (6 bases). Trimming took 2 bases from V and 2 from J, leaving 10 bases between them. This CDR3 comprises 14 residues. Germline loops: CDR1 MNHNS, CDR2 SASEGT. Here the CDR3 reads CASSEPGQTYEQYF. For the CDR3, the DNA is TGTGCCAGCAGTGAACCCGGACAGACCTACGAGCAGTACTTC.

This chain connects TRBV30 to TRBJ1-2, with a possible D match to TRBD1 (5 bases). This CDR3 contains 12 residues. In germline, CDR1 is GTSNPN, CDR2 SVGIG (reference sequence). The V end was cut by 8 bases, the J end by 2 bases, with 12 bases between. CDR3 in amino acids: CALNQGNYGYTF. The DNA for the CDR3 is TGTGCCCTTAATCAGGGCAACTATGGCTACACCTTC.

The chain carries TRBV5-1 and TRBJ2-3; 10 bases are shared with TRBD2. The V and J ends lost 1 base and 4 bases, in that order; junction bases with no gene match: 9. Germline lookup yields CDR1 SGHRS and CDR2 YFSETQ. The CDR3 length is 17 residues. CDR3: CASSLSPSGRISDTQYF. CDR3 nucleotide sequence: TGCGCCAGCAGCTTGTCTCCTAGCGGGAGAATATCAGATACGCAGTATTTT.

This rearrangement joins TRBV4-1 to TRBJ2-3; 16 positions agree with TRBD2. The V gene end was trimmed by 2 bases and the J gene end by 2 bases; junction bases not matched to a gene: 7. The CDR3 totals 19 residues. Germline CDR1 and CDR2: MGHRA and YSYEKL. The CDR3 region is CASSQLGTSGRGSTDTQYF. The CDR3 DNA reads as TGCGCCAGCAGCCAACTTGGGACTAGCGGGAGGGGGTCCACAGATACGCAGTATTTT.

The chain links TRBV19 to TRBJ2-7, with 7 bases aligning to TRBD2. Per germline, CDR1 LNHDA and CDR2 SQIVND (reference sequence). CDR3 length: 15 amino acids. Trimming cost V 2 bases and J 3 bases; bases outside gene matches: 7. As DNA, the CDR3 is TGTGCCAGTAGTATAAGGAGGGAGGGCCGCTACGAGCAGTACTTC. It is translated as CASSIRREGRYEQYF.

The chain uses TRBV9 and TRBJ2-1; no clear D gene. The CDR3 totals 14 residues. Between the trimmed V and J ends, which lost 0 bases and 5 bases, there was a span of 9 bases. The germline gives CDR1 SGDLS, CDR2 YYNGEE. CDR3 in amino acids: CASSVAGRDNEQFF. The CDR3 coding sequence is TGTGCCAGCAGCGTAGCTGGTCGAGACAATGAGCAGTTCTTC.

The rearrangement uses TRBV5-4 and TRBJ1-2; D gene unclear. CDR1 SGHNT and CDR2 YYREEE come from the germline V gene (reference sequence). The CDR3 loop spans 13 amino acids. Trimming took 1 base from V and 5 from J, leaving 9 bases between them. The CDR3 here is CASSLWSGYGYTF. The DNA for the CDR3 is TGTGCCAGCAGCTTGTGGTCGGGATATGGCTACACCTTC.

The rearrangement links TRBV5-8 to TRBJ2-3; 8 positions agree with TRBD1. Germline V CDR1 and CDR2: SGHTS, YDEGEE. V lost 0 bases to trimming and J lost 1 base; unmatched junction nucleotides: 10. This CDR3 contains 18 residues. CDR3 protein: CASSLVQGALRGTDTQYF. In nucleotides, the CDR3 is TGTGCCAGCAGCTTGGTCCAGGGGGCACTCCGGGGCACAGATACGCAGTATTTT. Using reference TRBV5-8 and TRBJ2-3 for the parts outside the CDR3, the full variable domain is EAGVTQSPTHLIKTRGQQATLRCSPISGHTSVYWYQQALGLGLQFLLWYDEGEERNRGNFPPRFSGRQFPNYSSELNVNALELEDSALYLCASSLVQGALRGTDTQYFGPGTRLTVL.

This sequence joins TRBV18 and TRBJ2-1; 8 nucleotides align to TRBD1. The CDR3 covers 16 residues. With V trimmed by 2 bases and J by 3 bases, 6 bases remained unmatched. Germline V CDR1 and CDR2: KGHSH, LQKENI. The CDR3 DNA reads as TGTGCCAGCTCACCAAGAGGACAGGGTAGCTACAATGAGCAGTTCTTC. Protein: CASSPRGQGSYNEQFF.

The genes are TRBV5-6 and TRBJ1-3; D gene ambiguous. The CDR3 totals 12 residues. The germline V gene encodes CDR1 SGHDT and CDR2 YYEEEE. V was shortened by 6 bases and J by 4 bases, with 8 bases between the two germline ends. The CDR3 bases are TGTGCCAGCATTTCACGGGGAAACACCATATATTTT. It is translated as CASISRGNTIYF. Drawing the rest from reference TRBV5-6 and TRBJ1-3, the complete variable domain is DAGVTQSPTHLIKTRGQQVTLRCSPKSGHDTVSWYQQALGQGPQFIFQYYEEEERQRGNFPDRFSGHQFPNYSSELNVNALLLGDSALYLCASISRGNTIYFGEGSWLTVV.

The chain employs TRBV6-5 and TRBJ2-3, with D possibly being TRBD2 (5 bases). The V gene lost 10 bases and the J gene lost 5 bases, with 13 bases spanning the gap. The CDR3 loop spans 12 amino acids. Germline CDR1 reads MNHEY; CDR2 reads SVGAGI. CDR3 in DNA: TGTGCCACCAGGACTGGCGGAGATACGCAGTATTTT. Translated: CATRTGGDTQYF.

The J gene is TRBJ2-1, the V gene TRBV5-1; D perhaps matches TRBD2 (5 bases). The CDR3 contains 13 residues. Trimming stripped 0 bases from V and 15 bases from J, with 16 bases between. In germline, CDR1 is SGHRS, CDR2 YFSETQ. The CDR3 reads CASSLGRQADLFF. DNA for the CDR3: TGCGCCAGCAGCTTGGGGAGGCAGGCAGATTTGTTCTTC.

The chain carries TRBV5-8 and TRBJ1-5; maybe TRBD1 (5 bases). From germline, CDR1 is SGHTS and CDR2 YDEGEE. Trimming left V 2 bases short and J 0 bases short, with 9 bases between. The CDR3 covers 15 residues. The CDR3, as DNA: TGTGCCAGCAGCTTATACAGGAATAGCAATCAGCCCCAGCATTTT. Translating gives CASSLYRNSNQPQHF.

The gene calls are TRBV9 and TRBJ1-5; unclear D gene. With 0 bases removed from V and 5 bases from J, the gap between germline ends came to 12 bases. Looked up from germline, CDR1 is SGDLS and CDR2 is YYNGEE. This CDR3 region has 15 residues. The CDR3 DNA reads TGTGCCAGCAGCGTAGGCCCCGAGTCTTATCAGCCCCAGCATTTT. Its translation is CASSVGPESYQPQHF.

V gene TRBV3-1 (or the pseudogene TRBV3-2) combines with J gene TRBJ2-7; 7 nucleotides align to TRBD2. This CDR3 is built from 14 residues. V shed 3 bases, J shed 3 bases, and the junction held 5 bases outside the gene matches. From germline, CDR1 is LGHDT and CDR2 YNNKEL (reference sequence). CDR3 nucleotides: TGTGCCAGCAGCCACGCGGGGGATCTCTACGAGCAGTACTTC. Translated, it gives CASSHAGDLYEQYF.

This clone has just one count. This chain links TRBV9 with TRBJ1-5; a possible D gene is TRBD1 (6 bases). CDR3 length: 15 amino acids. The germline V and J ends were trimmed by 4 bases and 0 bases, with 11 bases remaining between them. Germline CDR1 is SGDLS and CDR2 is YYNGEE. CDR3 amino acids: CASSKTGVSNQPQHF. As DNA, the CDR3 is TGTGCCAGCAGCAAGACAGGCGTTAGCAATCAGCCCCAGCATTTT.

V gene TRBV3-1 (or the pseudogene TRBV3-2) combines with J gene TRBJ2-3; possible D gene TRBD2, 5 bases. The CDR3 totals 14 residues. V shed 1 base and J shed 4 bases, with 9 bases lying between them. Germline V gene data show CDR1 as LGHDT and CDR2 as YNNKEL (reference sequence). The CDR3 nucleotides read TGTGCCAGCAGCCAAGGAGGGAAAGCAGATACGCAGTATTTT. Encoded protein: CASSQGGKADTQYF.

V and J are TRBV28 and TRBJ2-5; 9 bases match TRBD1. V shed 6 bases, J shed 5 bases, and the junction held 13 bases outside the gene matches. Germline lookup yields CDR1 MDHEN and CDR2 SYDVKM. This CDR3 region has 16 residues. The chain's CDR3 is CASSRRDRALGETQYF. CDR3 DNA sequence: TGTGCCAGCAGCCGCCGGGACAGGGCTTTAGGGGAGACCCAGTACTTC.

In nucleotides, the CDR3 is TGTGCCAGCACACAGACAGGTGGTCCGGTGGTCCTGAACACTGAAGCTTTCTTT. Residues: CASTQTGGPVVLNTEAFF. V is TRBV27 and J is TRBJ1-1; a weak D match, TRBD1 (6 bases). V was pared by 7 bases and J by 0 bases, with 24 bases between. The CDR3 length is 18 residues. Per germline, CDR1 MNHEY and CDR2 SMNVEV (reference sequence).

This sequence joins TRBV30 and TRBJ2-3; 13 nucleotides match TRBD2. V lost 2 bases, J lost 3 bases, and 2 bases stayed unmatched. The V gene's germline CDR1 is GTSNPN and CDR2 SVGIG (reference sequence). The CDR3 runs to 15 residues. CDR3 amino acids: CAWSMGLAGTDTQYF. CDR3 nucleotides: TGTGCCTGGAGTATGGGACTAGCGGGAACAGATACGCAGTATTTT. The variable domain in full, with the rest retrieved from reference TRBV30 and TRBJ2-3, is SQTIHQWPATLVQPVGSPLSLECTVEGTSNPNLYWYRQAAGRGLQLLFYSVGIGQISSEVPQNLSASRPQDRQFILSSKKLLLSDSGFYLCAWSMGLAGTDTQYFGPGTRLTVL.

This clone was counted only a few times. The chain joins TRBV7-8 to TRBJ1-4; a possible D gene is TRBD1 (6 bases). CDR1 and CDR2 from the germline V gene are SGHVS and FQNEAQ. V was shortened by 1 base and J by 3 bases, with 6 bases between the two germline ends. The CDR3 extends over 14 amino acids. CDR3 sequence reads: CASSLGTANEKLFF. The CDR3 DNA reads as TGTGCCAGCAGCTTAGGGACAGCTAATGAAAAACTGTTTTTT.

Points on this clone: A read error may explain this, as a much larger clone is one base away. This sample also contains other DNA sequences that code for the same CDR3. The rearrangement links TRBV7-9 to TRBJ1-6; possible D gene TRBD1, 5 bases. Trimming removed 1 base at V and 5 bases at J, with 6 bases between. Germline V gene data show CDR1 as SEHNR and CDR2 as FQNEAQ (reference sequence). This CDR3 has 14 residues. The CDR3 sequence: CASSLGGDNSPLHF. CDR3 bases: TGTGCCAGCAGCTTAGGGGGGGATAATTCACCCCTCCACTTT.

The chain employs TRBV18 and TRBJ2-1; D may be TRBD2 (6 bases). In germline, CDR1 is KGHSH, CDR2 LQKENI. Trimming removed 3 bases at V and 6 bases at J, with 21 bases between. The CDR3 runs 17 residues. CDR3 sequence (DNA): TGTGCCAGCTCACCTTCATCAACTGGGAGCGGGCTCAATGAGCAGTTCTTC. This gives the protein CASSPSSTGSGLNEQFF.

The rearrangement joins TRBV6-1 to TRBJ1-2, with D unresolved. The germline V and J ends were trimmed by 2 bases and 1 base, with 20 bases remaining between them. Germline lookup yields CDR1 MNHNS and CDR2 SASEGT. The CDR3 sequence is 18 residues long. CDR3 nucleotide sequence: TGTGCCAGCAGTGAACCCACCCGGGGAGGGCGCAATAACTATGGCTACACCTTC. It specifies CASSEPTRGGRNNYGYTF.

CDR3 coding DNA: TGCGCCAGCAGCTTCGACGGGACAGGGGTTATCGACGAGCAGTACTTC. This translates into CASSFDGTGVIDEQYF. The V and J genes are TRBV5-1 and TRBJ2-7; 10 bases fit TRBD1. Trimming removed 2 bases from V and 5 bases from J; junction bases left unmatched: 10. CDR1 and CDR2 (germline): SGHRS, YFSETQ. This CDR3 spans 16 amino acids.